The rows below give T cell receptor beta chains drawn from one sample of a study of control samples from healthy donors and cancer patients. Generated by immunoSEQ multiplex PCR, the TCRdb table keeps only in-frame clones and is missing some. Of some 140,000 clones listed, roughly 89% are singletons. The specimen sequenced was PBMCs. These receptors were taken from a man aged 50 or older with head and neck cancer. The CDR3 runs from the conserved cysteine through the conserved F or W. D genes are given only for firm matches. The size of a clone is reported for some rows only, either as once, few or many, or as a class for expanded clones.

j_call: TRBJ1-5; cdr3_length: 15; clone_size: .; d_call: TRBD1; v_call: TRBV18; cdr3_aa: CASSPNDRGGQPQHF; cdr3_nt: TGTGCCAGCTCACCTAACGACAGGGGTGGACAGCCCCAGCATTTT
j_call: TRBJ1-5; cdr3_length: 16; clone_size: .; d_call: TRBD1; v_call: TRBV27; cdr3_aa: CASRGQGAARNQPQHF; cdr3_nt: TGTGCCAGCAGAGGACAGGGGGCCGCCCGCAATCAGCCCCAGCATTTT
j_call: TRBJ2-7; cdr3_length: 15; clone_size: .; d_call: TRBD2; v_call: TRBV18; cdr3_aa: CASSPRPSGSYEQYF; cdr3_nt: TGTGCCAGCTCACCGAGGCCTAGCGGGAGCTACGAGCAGTACTTC
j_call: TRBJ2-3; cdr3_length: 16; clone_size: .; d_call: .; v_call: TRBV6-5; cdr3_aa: CASSYSKVGSTDTQYF; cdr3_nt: TGTGCCAGCAGTTACTCGAAGGTTGGCTCCACAGATACGCAGTATTTT
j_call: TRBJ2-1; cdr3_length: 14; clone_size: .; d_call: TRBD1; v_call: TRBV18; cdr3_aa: CASSLGQGADEQFF; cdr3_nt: TGTGCCAGCTCTCTAGGACAGGGGGCGGATGAGCAGTTCTTC
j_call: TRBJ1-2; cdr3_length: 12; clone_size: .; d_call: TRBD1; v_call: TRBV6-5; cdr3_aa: CASSYYRGGYTF; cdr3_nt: TGTGCCAGCAGTTATTACAGGGGTGGCTACACCTTC
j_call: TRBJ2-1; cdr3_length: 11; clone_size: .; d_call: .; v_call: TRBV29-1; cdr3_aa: CSVDLYNEQFF; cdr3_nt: TGCAGCGTTGATCTATACAATGAGCAGTTCTTC
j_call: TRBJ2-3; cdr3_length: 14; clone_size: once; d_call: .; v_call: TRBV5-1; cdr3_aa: CASRSGQGTDTQYF; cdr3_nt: TGCGCCAGCAGATCGGGCCAGGGGACAGATACGCAGTATTTT
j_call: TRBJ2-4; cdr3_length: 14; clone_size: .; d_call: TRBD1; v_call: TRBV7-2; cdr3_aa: CASSLETGGTIQYF; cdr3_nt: TGTGCCAGCAGCTTAGAGACAGGGGGCACAATTCAGTACTTC
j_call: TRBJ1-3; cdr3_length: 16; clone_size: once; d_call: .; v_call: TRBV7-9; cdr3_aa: CASSPTNQYSGNTIYF; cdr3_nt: TGTGCCAGCAGCCCCACCAATCAGTACTCTGGAAACACCATATATTTT
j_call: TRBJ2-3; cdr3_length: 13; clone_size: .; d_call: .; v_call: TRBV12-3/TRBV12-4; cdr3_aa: CASSSGSTDTQYF; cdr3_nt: TGTGCCAGCAGTTCGGGTAGCACAGATACGCAGTATTTT
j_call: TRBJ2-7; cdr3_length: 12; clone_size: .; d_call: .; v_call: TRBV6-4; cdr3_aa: CASSPRRSAQYF; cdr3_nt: TGTGCCAGCAGTCCCCGCCGTTCGGCGCAGTACTTC
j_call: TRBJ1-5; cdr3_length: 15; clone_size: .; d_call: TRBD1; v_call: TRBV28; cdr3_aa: CASSSTGRSNQPQHF; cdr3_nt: TGTGCCAGCAGTTCGACAGGGCGGAGCAATCAGCCCCAGCATTTT
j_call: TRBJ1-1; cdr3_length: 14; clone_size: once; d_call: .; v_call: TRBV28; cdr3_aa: CASSFRISNTEAFF; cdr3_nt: TGTGCCAGCAGCTTCAGGATTTCGAACACTGAAGCTTTCTTT
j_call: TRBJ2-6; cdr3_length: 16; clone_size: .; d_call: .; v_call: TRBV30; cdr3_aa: CAWTLSSYSGANVLTF; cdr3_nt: TGTGCCTGGACCCTATCCTCCTACTCTGGGGCCAACGTCCTGACTTTC
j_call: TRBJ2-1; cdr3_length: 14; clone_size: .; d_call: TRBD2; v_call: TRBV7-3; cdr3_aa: CASSGAGGGNEQFF; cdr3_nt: TGTGCCAGCAGCGGAGCGGGGGGAGGGAATGAGCAGTTCTTC
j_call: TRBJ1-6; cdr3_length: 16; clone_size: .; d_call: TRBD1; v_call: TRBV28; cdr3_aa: CASSWLGGTGDSPLHF; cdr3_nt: TGTGCCAGCAGTTGGCTAGGGGGGACAGGGGATTCACCCCTCCACTTT
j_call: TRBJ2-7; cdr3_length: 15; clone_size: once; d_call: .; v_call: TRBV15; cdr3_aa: CATSRDREGVGEQYF; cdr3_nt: TGTGCCACCAGCAGAGATAGGGAAGGGGTTGGAGAGCAGTACTTC
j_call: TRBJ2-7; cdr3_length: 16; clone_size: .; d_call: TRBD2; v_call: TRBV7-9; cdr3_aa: CASSLGLAGGYYEQYF; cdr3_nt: TGTGCCAGCAGCTTAGGACTAGCGGGGGGATACTACGAGCAGTACTTC
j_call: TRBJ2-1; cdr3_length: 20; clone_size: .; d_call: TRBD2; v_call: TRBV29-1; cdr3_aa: CSVEDNWISGRASAMNEQFF; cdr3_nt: TGCAGCGTTGAAGATAACTGGATAAGCGGGAGGGCCTCTGCCATGAATGAGCAGTTCTTC
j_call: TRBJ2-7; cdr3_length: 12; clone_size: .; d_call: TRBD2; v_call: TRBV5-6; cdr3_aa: CASSLGTSEQYF; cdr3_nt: TGTGCCAGCAGCTTGGGGACTAGCGAGCAGTACTTC
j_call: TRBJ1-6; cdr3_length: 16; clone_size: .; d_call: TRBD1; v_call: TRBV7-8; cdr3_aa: CASSLRATGINSPLHF; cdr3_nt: TGTGCCAGCAGCTTACGGGCGACAGGGATCAATTCACCCCTCCACTTT
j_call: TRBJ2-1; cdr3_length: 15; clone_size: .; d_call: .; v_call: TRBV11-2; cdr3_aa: CASSLDLETYNEQFF; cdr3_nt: TGTGCCAGCAGCTTAGATCTGGAGACCTACAATGAGCAGTTCTTC
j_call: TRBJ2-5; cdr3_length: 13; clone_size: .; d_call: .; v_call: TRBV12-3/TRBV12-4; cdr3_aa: CASSLGPQETQYF; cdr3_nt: TGTGCCAGCAGTTTGGGACCTCAAGAGACCCAGTACTTC
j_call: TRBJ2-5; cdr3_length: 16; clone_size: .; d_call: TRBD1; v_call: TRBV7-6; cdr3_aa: CASSANSGQGEKTQYF; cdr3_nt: TGTGCCAGCAGCGCCAACTCGGGACAGGGAGAAAAGACCCAGTACTTC
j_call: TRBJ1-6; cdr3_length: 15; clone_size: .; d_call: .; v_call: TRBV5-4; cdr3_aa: CASSLAPDYNSPLHF; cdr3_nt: TGTGCCAGCAGCTTGGCCCCAGATTATAATTCACCCCTCCACTTT
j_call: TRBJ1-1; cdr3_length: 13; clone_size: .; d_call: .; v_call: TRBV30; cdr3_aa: CAWSVRGFGGAFF; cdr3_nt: TGTGCCTGGAGTGTACGAGGGTTCGGTGGGGCTTTCTTT
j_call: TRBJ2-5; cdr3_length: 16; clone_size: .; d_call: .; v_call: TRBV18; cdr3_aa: CASSPTRSQGVETQYF; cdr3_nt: TGTGCCAGCTCACCCACGAGGAGCCAAGGGGTAGAGACCCAGTACTTC
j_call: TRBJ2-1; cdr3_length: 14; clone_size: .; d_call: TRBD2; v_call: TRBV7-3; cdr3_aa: CASSLGTGGDEQFF; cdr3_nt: TGTGCCAGCAGCTTAGGCACGGGGGGTGATGAGCAGTTCTTC
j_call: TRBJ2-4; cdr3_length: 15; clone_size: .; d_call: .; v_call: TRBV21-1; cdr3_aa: CASSNGGGLKNIQYF; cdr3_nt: TGTGCCAGCAGCAACGGAGGGGGACTTAAAAACATTCAGTACTTC
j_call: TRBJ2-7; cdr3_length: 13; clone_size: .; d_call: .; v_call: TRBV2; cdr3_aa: CASTKGLSYEQYF; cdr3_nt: TGTGCCAGCACGAAGGGATTGTCCTACGAGCAGTACTTC